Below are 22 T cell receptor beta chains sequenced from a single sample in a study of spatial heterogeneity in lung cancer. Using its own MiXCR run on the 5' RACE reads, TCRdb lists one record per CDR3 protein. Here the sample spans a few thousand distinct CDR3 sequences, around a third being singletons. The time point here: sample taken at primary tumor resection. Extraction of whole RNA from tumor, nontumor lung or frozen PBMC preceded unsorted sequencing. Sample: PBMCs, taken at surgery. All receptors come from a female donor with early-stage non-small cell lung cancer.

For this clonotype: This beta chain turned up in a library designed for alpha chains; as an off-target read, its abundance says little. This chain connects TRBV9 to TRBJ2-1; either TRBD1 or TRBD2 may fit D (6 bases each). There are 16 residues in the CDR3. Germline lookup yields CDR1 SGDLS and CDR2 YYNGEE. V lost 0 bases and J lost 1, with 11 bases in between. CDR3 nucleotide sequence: TGTGCCAGCAGCGTAGTCGGGGGCCCTTCCTACAATGAGCAGTTCTTC. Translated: CASSVVGGPSYNEQFF.

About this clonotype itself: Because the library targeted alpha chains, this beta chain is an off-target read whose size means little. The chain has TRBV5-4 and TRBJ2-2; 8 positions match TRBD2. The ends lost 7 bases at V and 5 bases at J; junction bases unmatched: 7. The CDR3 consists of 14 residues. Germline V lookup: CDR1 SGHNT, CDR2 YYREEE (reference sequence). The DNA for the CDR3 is TGTGCCAGCCGACGGGGGGGCGGAACCGGGGAGCTGTTTTTT. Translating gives CASRRGGGTGELFF. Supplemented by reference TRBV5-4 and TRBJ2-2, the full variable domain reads ETGVTQSPTHLIKTRGQQVTLRCSSQSGHNTVSWYQQALGQGPQFIFQYYREEENGRGNFPPRFSGLQFPNYSSELNVNALELDDSALYLCASRRGGGTGELFFGEGSRLTVL.

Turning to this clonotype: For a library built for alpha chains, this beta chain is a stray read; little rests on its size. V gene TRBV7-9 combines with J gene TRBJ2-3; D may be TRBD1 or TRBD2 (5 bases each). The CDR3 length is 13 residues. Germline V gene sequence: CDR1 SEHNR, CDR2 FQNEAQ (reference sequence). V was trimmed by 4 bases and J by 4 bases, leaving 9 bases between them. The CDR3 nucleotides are TGTGCCAGCAGCTCGAGGGGCCCAGATACGCAGTATTTT. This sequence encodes CASSSRGPDTQYF. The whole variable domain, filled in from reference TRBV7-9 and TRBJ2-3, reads DTGVSQNPRHKITKRGQNVTFRCDPISEHNRLYWYRQTLGQGPEFLTYFQNEAQLEKSRLLSDRFSAERPKGSFSTLEIQRTEQGDSAMYLCASSSRGPDTQYFGPGTRLTVL.

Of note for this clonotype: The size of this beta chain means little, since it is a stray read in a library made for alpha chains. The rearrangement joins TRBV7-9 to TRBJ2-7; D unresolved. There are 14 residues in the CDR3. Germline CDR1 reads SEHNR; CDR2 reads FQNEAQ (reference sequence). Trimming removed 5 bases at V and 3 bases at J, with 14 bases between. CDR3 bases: TGTGCCAGCAGCAAGGACGGACGAAGCTACGAGCAGTACTTC. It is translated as CASSKDGRSYEQYF.

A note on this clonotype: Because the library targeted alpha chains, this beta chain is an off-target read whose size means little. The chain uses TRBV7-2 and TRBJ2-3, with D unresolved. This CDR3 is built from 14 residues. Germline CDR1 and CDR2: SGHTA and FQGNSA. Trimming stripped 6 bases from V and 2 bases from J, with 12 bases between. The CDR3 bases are TGTGCCAGCAGACTTCGGGCCACCACAGATACGCAGTATTTT. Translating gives CASRLRATTDTQYF.

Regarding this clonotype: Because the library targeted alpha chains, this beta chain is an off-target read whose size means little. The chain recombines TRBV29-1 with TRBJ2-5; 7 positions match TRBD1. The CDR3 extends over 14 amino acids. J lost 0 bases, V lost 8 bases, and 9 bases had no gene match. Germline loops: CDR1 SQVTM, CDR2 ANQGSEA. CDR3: CSIRDRPYQETQYF. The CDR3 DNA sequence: TGCAGCATACGGGACAGACCGTACCAAGAGACCCAGTACTTC.

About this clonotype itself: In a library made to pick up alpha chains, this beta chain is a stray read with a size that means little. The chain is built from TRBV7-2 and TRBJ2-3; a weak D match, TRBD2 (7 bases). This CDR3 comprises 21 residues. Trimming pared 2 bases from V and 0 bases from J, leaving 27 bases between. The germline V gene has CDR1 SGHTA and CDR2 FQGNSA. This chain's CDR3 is CASSLKAIASQGRVSTDTQYF. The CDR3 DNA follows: TGTGCCAGCAGCTTAAAAGCCATCGCCTCTCAGGGGAGGGTTAGCACAGATACGCAGTATTTT.

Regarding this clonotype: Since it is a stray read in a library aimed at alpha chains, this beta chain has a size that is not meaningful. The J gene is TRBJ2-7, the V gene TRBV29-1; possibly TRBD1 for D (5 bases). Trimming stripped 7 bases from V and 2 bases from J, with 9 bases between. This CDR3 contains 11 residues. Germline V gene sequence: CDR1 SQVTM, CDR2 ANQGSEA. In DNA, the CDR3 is TGCAGCGCCCAGGGAACCTACGAGCAGTACTTC. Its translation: CSAQGTYEQYF.

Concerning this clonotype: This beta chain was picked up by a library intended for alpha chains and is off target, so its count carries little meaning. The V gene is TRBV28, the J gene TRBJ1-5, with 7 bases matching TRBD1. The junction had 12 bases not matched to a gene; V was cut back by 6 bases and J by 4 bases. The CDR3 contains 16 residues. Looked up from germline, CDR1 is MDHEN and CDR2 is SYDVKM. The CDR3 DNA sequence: TGTGCCAGCAGATCCCCTCGACAGGGACGTAATCAGCCCCAGCATTTT. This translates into CASRSPRQGRNQPQHF.

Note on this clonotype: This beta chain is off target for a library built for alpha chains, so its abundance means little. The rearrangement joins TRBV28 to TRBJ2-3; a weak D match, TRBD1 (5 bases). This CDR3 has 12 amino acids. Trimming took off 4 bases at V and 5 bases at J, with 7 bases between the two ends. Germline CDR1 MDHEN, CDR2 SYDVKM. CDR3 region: CASSWGRDTQYF. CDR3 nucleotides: TGTGCCAGCAGTTGGGGCCGAGATACGCAGTATTTT.

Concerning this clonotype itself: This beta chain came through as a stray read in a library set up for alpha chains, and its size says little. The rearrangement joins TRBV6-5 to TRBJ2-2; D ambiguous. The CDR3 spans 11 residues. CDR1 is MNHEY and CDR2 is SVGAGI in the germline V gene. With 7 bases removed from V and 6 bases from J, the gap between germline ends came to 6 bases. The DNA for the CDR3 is TGTGCCAGCAAGGTCGCCGGGGAGCTGTTTTTT. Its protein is CASKVAGELFF.

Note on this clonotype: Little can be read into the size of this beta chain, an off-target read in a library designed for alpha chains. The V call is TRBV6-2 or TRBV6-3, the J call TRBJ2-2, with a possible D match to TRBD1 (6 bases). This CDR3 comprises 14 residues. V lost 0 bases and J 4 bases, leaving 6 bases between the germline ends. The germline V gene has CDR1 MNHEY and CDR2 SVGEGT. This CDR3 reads CASSYSTGTGELFF. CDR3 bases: TGTGCCAGCAGTTACTCGACAGGCACCGGGGAGCTGTTTTTT.

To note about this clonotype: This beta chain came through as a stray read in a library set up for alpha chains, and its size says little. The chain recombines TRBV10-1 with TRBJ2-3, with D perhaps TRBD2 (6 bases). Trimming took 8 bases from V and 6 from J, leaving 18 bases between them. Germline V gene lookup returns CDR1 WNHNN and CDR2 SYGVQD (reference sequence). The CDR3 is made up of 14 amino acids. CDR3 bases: TGCGCCAGCTCCGAGGGAGGCGGGCCTGATACGCAGTATTTT. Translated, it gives CASSEGGGPDTQYF.

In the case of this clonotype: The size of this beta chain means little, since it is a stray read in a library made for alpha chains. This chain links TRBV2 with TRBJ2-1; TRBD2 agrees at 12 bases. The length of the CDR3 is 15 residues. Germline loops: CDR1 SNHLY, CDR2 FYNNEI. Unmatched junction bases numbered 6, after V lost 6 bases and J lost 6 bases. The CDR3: CASRPASGGANEQFF. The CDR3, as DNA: TGTGCCAGCAGGCCAGCTAGCGGGGGGGCCAATGAGCAGTTCTTC.

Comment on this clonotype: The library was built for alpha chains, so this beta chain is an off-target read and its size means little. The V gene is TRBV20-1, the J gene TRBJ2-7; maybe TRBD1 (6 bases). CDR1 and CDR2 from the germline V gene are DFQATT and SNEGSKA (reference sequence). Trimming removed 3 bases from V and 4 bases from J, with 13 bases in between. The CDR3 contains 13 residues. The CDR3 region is CSARKVGAYEQYF. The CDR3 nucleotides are TGCAGTGCTAGGAAGGTGGGGGCTTACGAGCAGTACTTC.

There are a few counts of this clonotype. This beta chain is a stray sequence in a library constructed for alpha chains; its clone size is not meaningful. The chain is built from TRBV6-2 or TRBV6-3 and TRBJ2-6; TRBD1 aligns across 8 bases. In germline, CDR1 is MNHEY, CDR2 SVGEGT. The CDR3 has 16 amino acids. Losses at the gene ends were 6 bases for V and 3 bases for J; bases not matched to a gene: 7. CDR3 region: CASSRGRSVGANVLTF. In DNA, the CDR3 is TGTGCCAGCAGCAGGGGGCGGTCCGTTGGGGCCAACGTCCTGACTTTC.

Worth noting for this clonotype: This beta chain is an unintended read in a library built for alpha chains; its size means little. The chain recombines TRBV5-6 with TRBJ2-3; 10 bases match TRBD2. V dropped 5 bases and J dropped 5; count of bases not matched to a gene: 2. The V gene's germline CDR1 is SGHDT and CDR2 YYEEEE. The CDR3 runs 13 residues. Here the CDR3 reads CASSASGGDTQYF. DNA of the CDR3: TGTGCCAGCAGTGCTAGCGGGGGAGATACGCAGTATTTT.

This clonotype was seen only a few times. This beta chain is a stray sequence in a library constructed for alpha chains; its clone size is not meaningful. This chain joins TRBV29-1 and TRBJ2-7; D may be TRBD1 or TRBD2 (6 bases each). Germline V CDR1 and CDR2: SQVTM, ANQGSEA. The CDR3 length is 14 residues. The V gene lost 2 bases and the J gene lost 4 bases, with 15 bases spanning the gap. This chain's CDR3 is CSVELLGGRYEQYF. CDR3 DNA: TGCAGCGTTGAACTTCTAGGGGGGAGGTACGAGCAGTACTTC.

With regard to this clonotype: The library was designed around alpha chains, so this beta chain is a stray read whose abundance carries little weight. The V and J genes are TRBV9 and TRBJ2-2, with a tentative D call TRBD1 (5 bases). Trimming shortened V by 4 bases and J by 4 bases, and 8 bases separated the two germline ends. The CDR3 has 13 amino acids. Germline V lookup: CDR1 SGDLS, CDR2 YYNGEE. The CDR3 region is CASSFDSTGELFF. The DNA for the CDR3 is TGTGCCAGCAGCTTCGACAGCACCGGGGAGCTGTTTTTT. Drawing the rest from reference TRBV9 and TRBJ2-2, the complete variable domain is DSGVTQTPKHLITATGQRVTLRCSPRSGDLSVYWYQQSLDQGLQFLIQYYNGEERAKGNILERFSAQQFPDLHSELNLSSLELGDSALYFCASSFDSTGELFFGEGSRLTVL.

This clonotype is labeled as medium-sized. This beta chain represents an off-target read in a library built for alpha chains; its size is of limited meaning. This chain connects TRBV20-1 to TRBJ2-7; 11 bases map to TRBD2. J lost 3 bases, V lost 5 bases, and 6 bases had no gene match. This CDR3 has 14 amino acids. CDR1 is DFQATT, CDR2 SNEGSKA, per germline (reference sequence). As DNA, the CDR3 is TGCAGTGCTGAGAGGCTAGCGGGGGGCTACGAGCAGTACTTC. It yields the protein CSAERLAGGYEQYF.

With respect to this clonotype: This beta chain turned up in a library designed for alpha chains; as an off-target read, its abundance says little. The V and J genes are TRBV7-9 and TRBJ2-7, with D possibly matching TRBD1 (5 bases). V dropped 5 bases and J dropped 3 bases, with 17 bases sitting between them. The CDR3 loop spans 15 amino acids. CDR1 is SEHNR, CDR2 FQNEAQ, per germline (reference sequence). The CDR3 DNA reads TGTGCCAGCAGCGGGCAGGGATATCCCTACTACGAGCAGTACTTC. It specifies CASSGQGYPYYEQYF.

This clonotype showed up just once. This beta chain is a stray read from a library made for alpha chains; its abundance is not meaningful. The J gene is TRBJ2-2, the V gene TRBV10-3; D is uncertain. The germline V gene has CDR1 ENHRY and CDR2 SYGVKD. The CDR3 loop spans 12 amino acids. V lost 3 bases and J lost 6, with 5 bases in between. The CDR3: CAISELPGELFF. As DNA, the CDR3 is TGTGCCATCAGTGAACTGCCCGGGGAGCTGTTTTTT.